This entry lists 9 T cell receptor beta chains sequenced from one sample in a study of T cells in tumors after PD-1 blockade. TCRdb's table, derived via immunoSEQ multiplex PCR, lists solely in-frame clones and lacks some. The sample has over 60,000 clones, about 74% seen once. Specimen: PBMCs, collected after anti-PD-1 treatment. These receptors were taken from a human donor with basal cell carcinoma.

The chain joins TRBV3-1 (or the pseudogene TRBV3-2) to TRBJ1-1; 8 positions match TRBD1. The V gene's germline CDR1 is LGHDT and CDR2 YNNKEL (reference sequence). Germline trimming cut 1 base from V and 5 bases from J; bases unmatched to any gene: 9. The length of the CDR3 is 16 residues. The CDR3 region has the DNA TGTGCCAGCAGCCAAGCTAGGGCAGGGGGCGGGACTGAAGCTTTCTTT. It specifies CASSQARAGGGTEAFF.

This CDR3 reads CASSFRDSPSEQYF. CDR3 coding DNA: TGTGCCAGCAGCTTCCGGGACTCCCCCAGCGAGCAGTACTTC. The J gene is TRBJ2-7, the V gene TRBV7-9, with D possibly matching TRBD2 (6 bases). Germline V gene data show CDR1 as SEHNR and CDR2 as FQNEAQ (reference sequence). This CDR3 is 14 amino acids long. The V end was cut by 3 bases, the J end by 6 bases, with 15 bases between.

The gene calls are TRBV7-2 and TRBJ2-7; D possibly corresponds to TRBD2 (5 bases). With 5 bases removed from V and 2 bases from J, the gap between germline ends came to 16 bases. There are 15 residues in the CDR3. CDR1 and CDR2 (germline): SGHTA, FQGNSA. CDR3: CASSVSPSGPYEQYF. The CDR3 DNA sequence: TGTGCCAGCAGCGTCTCGCCGAGCGGACCCTACGAGCAGTACTTC.

This clone was detected once. J is TRBJ2-1 and V is TRBV18; possibly TRBD1 or TRBD2 for D (6 bases each). Trimming removed 3 bases at V and 9 bases at J, with 15 bases between. Per germline, CDR1 KGHSH and CDR2 LQKENI. CDR3 length: 14 amino acids. The CDR3 coding sequence is TGTGCCAGCTCACCGAACCAGGGGCGGGGTGAGCAGTTCTTC. Translating gives CASSPNQGRGEQFF.

The chain links TRBV5-1 to TRBJ2-2, with a weak D call TRBD1 (5 bases). Germline V gene data show CDR1 as SGHRS and CDR2 as YFSETQ. The CDR3 is 13 amino acids. Trimming removed 5 bases from V and 3 bases from J, with 8 bases in between. As DNA, the CDR3 is TGCGCCAGCAGGGGGCTGGACACCGGGGAGCTGTTTTTT. Translation: CASRGLDTGELFF.

The chain couples TRBV7-9 to TRBJ1-2; no definite D call. CDR1 is SEHNR and CDR2 is FQNEAQ in the germline V gene (reference sequence). The CDR3 loop spans 12 amino acids. V was trimmed by 6 bases and J by 0 bases, leaving 5 bases between them. The DNA of the CDR3 is TGTGCCAGCAGTCTAACTAACTATGGCTACACCTTC. It is translated as CASSLTNYGYTF.

The V and J genes are TRBV4-1 and TRBJ2-3; 9 nucleotides line up with TRBD2. The CDR3 spans 17 residues. Trimming removed 0 bases from V and 3 bases from J; junction bases left unmatched: 7. Germline V CDR1 and CDR2: MGHRA, YSYEKL. CDR3 in amino acids: CASSQDMGGLATDTQYF. In DNA form, the CDR3 reads TGCGCCAGCAGCCAAGATATGGGCGGACTAGCGACAGATACGCAGTATTTT.

The chain recombines TRBV6-2 or TRBV6-3 with TRBJ2-7; the D is unclear. Germline V CDR1 and CDR2: MNHEY, SVGEGT. V lost 4 bases and J lost 3, with 7 bases in between. The CDR3 covers 12 residues. The CDR3 here is CASSSRNYEQYF. The CDR3, as DNA: TGTGCCAGCAGTTCCCGTAACTACGAGCAGTACTTC.

The chain has TRBV19 and TRBJ2-3, with unresolved D. Germline CDR1 is LNHDA and CDR2 is SQIVND (reference sequence). The CDR3 loop spans 15 amino acids. V gave up 5 bases and J gave up 0 bases, with 12 bases separating them. CDR3 amino acids: CASSPIDDSTDTQYF. DNA of the CDR3: TGTGCCAGTAGTCCTATCGACGATAGCACAGATACGCAGTATTTT.